This T cell receptor (beta chain) originates from a study of shared clonotypes between healthy human individuals. Across the whole study: CD8 memory received one plate per donor, CD8 naive two, CD4 memory three and CD4 naive three.

Memory CD4+ cells were the fraction left after CD45RA+ naive selection. The CDR3 runs 18 residues. The germline V gene encodes CDR1 SGHRS and CDR2 YFSETQ. Trimming took 4 bases from V and 3 from J; bases not matched to a gene: 13. Profiling relied on immunoSEQ multiplex PCR, and the TCRdb table lists in-frame clones only, not all of them. The profile shows 2 million to 2.5 million clones, 85% to 95% of them singletons. Concerning this clone itself: The antigen remains undetermined.

Study-wide results and caveats: Memory subsets generally showed smaller estimated richness than naive subsets did.

This TCR derives from a man between 18 and 29 years old in good health. Some clones in this sample may be carry-over from other donors' samples. This chain joins TRBV5-1 and TRBJ1-2, with 12 bases that match TRBD1. Sequencing was done on a sample of naive CD4+ T cells from PBMCs. The subset is: CD45RA+ positively selected. This chain's CDR3 is CASSATRRDRGLYYGYTF. The CDR3 DNA is TGCGCCAGCAGCGCCACACGCCGGGACAGGGGGCTTTACTATGGCTACACCTTC.